This entry describes one T cell receptor beta chain. TCR beta cDNA was prepared out of around 460 ng total RNA by means of a constant-region primer. Three rounds of nested multiplex PCR with slightly modified ARM-PCR produced TCR beta libraries. Primers for the first two PCR rounds were TRBV1-TRBV30 forward primers and a C-beta reverse primer (approximately 9 cycles per round). TCRdb reanalysed the multiplex PCR reads using MiXCR and keeps one entry per CDR3 protein. The sample has 330,000 or so distinct CDR3 sequences, 65% seen once. This record belongs to a study of tumor-infiltrating lymphocytes in primary liver carcinoma. On the study more broadly: By surgical resection, the patients were treated for their primary liver carcinoma.

Germline CDR1 is MNHEY and CDR2 is SVGEGT. With V trimmed by 0 bases and J by 3 bases, 15 bases remained unmatched. The CDR3 extends over 20 amino acids. The study extracted blood RNA from unsorted whole blood and also extracted germline DNA. Patients were treatment-naive with chronic HBV infection. Sequencing input: peripheral blood. J is TRBJ2-1 and V is TRBV6-2 or TRBV6-3, with 9 positions matching TRBD2. The clonotype was recovered from a man aged 35 to 55 with primary liver carcinoma and hepatitis B virus infection. The CDR3 nucleotides read TGTGCCAGCAGTTACTCGATCGGGACTAGCAGGAGGGTAGGCTACAATGAGCAGTTCTTC. Its protein product is CASSYSIGTSRRVGYNEQFF.